The 21 T cell receptor beta chains below all came from one sample that was sequenced in a study of vaccination effects on CD4 cells after COVID-19. ViraFEST used viral peptide pools to expand antigen-specific CD4+ T cells before sequencing. Cells that had been cultured for approximately eleven days were the source of isolated CD4+ T cells. According to the study, vaccine recipients showed no prior SARS-CoV-2 infection and negative nucleocapsid antibodies. This table comes from immunoSEQ multiplex PCR, and its TCRdb copy is limited to in-frame clones, with some not included. The sample includes some 20,000 clones, roughly 78% of them seen just once. No antigen is known for these receptors. The starting material was CD4+ T cells from PBMCs cultured with HCoV-NL63 spike peptides, obtained before COVID-19 vaccination. All receptors derive from a human donor who received a COVID-19 vaccine.

The chain links TRBV18 to TRBJ2-5; no definite D call. CDR1 and CDR2 (germline): KGHSH, LQKENI. The CDR3 is 14 amino acids. V was trimmed by 4 bases and J by 4 bases, leaving 13 bases between them. CDR3 residues: CASSLLPVSETQYF. The CDR3 bases are TGTGCCAGCTCACTGCTGCCAGTCTCAGAGACCCAGTACTTC.

The chain links TRBV6-5 to TRBJ1-5, with unresolved D. CDR3 length: 14 residues. V lost 2 bases to trimming and J lost 4 bases, with 9 bases between them. Germline CDR1 is MNHEY and CDR2 is SVGAGI. The CDR3 loop reads CASSYRDGNQPQHF. CDR3 nucleotides: TGTGCCAGCAGTTACAGAGACGGTAATCAGCCCCAGCATTTT.

The sample holds one count of this clone. This chain uses TRBV4-1 with TRBJ1-5; possible D gene TRBD1, 6 bases. The CDR3 length is 15 residues. Per germline, CDR1 MGHRA and CDR2 YSYEKL. V lost 1 base and J lost 4, with 11 bases in between. The CDR3 bases are TGCGCCAGCAGCCAAGGGGTCCAGGGGAATCAGCCCCAGCATTTT. Translating it yields CASSQGVQGNQPQHF.

This clone has a handful of counts. The V call is TRBV19, the J call TRBJ2-7; 11 nucleotides line up with TRBD1. The J segment lost 2 bases and the V segment lost 5 bases, leaving 5 bases of the junction unmatched. Germline V gene data show CDR1 as LNHDA and CDR2 as SQIVND (reference sequence). The CDR3 is 15 amino acids. As DNA, the CDR3 is TGTGCCAGTAGTGACCGGACAGGGGGCCCCTACGAGCAGTACTTC. Translated, it gives CASSDRTGGPYEQYF.

CDR3 DNA: TGCAGTGCTAGTGGGGCCCAGGGTTACTATGGCTACACCTTC. The encoded protein is CSASGAQGYYGYTF. The rearrangement uses TRBV20-1 and TRBJ1-2; weak D call: TRBD1 (5 bases). Germline loops: CDR1 DFQATT, CDR2 SNEGSKA (reference sequence). CDR3 length equals 14 residues. V lost 3 bases and J 3 bases, leaving 14 bases between the germline ends.

The chain carries TRBV12-5 and TRBJ1-3; 8 bases fit TRBD1. V trimming: 6 bases; J trimming: 4 bases; junction bases outside the gene matches: 8. Germline CDR1 is LGHNT and CDR2 is FRNRAP. The CDR3 runs 15 residues. The CDR3 coding sequence is TGTGCTAGTGGCCGACCCGGGACAGGCGGAAACACCATATATTTT. This sequence encodes CASGRPGTGGNTIYF.

The V and J genes are TRBV6-1 and TRBJ2-7, with a possible D match to TRBD2 (5 bases). Germline CDR1 reads MNHNS; CDR2 reads SASEGT. The CDR3 runs to 11 residues. Trimming took off 2 bases at V and 6 bases at J, with 5 bases between the two ends. This chain's CDR3 is CASSERGEQYF. CDR3 in DNA: TGTGCCAGCAGTGAACGGGGCGAGCAGTACTTC.

The chain has TRBV23-1 and TRBJ1-3; no definite D call. TRBV23-1 is an ORF for which the function is uncertain. The CDR3 has 17 residues. V was shortened by 0 bases and J by 2 bases, with 14 bases between the two germline ends. The CDR3 DNA sequence: TGCGCCAGCAGTCAATCGAGGGCCGCCCGTCCTGGAAACACCATATATTTT. Translating it yields CASSQSRAARPGNTIYF.

The rearrangement uses TRBV10-3 and TRBJ2-5; TRBD1 aligns across 9 bases. This CDR3 is 15 amino acids long. V was pared by 2 bases and J by 5 bases, with 6 bases of the junction left unmatched. Germline CDR1 ENHRY, CDR2 SYGVKD. As DNA, the CDR3 is TGTGCCATCAGTGAGAGGGGACAGGGTCCGGAGACCCAGTACTTC. Amino acid sequence: CAISERGQGPETQYF.

V is TRBV24-1 and J is TRBJ2-7; unclear D gene. Trimming removed 3 bases from V and 6 bases from J, with 5 bases in between. Germline V gene data show CDR1 as KGHDR and CDR2 as SFDVKD. CDR3 length: 11 residues. The CDR3 bases are TGTGCCACCAGTGATACGGGCGAGCAGTACTTC. Translation: CATSDTGEQYF.

This clone was counted only a few times. This rearrangement joins TRBV2 to TRBJ1-5, with 7 bases fitting TRBD1. V lost 6 bases to trimming and J lost 7 bases; unmatched junction nucleotides: 6. The CDR3 contains 13 residues. Germline V gene lookup returns CDR1 SNHLY and CDR2 FYNNEI. The CDR3 here is CASRTGFGQPQHF. The DNA of the CDR3 is TGTGCCAGCAGGACAGGGTTTGGACAGCCCCAGCATTTT.

This clone was picked up a small number of times. The chain carries TRBV6-1 and TRBJ2-2; D may be TRBD2 (7 bases). The length of the CDR3 is 20 residues. Germline lookup yields CDR1 MNHNS and CDR2 SASEGT. The V end lost 1 base, the J end lost 1 base, and 22 bases lay between the germline ends. The CDR3, as DNA: TGTGCCAGCAGTGAAGTATTTCGCAGACACAGGGAGGGGAACACCGGGGAGCTGTTTTTT. Translated, it gives CASSEVFRRHREGNTGELFF.

In its sample, this clone was seen once. The gene calls are TRBV4-2 and TRBJ1-1; TRBD1 might be the D (6 bases). Per germline, CDR1 LGHNA and CDR2 YNFKEQ. The CDR3 runs to 15 residues. V was trimmed by 1 base and J by 10 bases, leaving 19 bases between them. The CDR3 loop reads CASSQASSRDIRAFF. CDR3 nucleotide sequence: TGTGCCAGCAGCCAAGCGTCCAGCCGGGACATAAGAGCTTTCTTT.

Only one count was recorded for this clone. The genes are TRBV20-1 and TRBJ2-7, with unresolved D. Germline V gives CDR1 DFQATT, CDR2 SNEGSKA (reference sequence). The CDR3 has 10 amino acids. V was pared by 3 bases and J by 5 bases, with 5 bases between. DNA for the CDR3: TGCAGTGCTAGTCTCCACGAGCAGTACTTC. This codes for CSASLHEQYF.

This sequence joins TRBV5-4 and TRBJ1-3; no clear D gene. V lost 2 bases and J lost 4, with 16 bases in between. Looked up from germline, CDR1 is SGHNT and CDR2 is YYREEE (reference sequence). This CDR3 region has 16 residues. CDR3: CASSFKNRSGGNTIYF. For the CDR3, the DNA is TGTGCCAGCAGCTTCAAAAATCGGTCGGGAGGAAACACCATATATTTT.

The chain links TRBV14 to TRBJ1-1, with D hard to call. CDR1 and CDR2 from the germline V gene are SGHDN and FVKESK. The V end lost 3 bases, the J end lost 1 base, and 9 bases lay between the germline ends. This CDR3 comprises 14 residues. This CDR3 reads CASSQVSKNTEAFF. The DNA for the CDR3 is TGTGCCAGCAGCCAGGTATCAAAGAACACTGAAGCTTTCTTT.

The rearrangement uses TRBV29-1 and TRBJ2-2; the D gene could be TRBD1 or TRBD2 (5 bases each). CDR3 size: 14 residues. Germline loops: CDR1 SQVTM, CDR2 ANQGSEA. The DNA for the CDR3 is TGCACCATTGGCCCCGGGACGGACACCGGGGAGCTGTTTTTT. Translating it yields CTIGPGTDTGELFF.

The chain links TRBV2 to TRBJ2-3; TRBD2 aligns across 9 bases. V lost 6 bases, J lost 0 bases, and 4 bases stayed unmatched. The CDR3 spans 15 residues. Looked up from germline, CDR1 is SNHLY and CDR2 is FYNNEI. The CDR3 sequence is CASRRLAESTDTQYF. CDR3 coding DNA: TGTGCCAGCAGACGACTAGCGGAGAGCACAGATACGCAGTATTTT.

The chain combines TRBV5-1 with TRBJ2-1; 7 bases fit TRBD1. Per the germline V gene, CDR1 is SGHRS and CDR2 is YFSETQ. J lost 4 bases, V lost 4 bases, and 8 bases had no gene match. This CDR3 has 15 residues. The CDR3 is CASSVGQPQYNEQFF. In DNA form, the CDR3 reads TGCGCCAGCAGCGTGGGACAGCCTCAGTACAATGAGCAGTTCTTC.

The genes are TRBV5-1 and TRBJ2-6, with no clear D. Trimming stripped 5 bases from V and 0 bases from J, with 12 bases between. The CDR3 length is 16 residues. CDR1 SGHRS and CDR2 YFSETQ come from the germline V gene. CDR3 in amino acids: CASRMDPISGANVLTF. In DNA, the CDR3 is TGCGCCAGCAGAATGGACCCGATCTCTGGGGCCAACGTCCTGACTTTC.

The chain couples TRBV19 to TRBJ2-7; 9 nucleotides match TRBD2. Germline V lookup: CDR1 LNHDA, CDR2 SQIVND (reference sequence). CDR3 size: 14 residues. J was trimmed by 6 bases and V by 3 bases; bases with no gene match: 6. CDR3 nucleotides: TGTGCCAGTAGTATTGGAGGACTAGCGCTCGAGCAGTACTTC. This codes for CASSIGGLALEQYF.